A single sample gave rise to the 25 T cell receptor beta chains below, sequenced in a study of blood T cell repertoires in COVID-19. Sequenced by immunoSEQ multiplex PCR; TCRdb stores in-frame clones only, minus some. Of around 250,000 clones in the sample, 70% to 90% are singletons; the top ten hold roughly 3.9%. Sequenced input: PBMCs or T cells enriched from blood (not recorded which). The receptor set was obtained from a woman between 25 and 40 years old with acute COVID-19.

V is TRBV5-6 and J is TRBJ1-2; 9 nucleotides align to TRBD1. The junction had 6 bases not matched to a gene; V was cut back by 2 bases and J by 4 bases. Germline CDR1 SGHDT, CDR2 YYEEEE. This CDR3 region has 15 residues. The CDR3 sequence: CASSFSTGGRYGYTF. The CDR3 region has the DNA TGTGCCAGCAGCTTCTCGACAGGGGGTCGCTATGGCTACACCTTC.

Points on this clone: Mismatch with germline at one junction end may stem from a read error. The chain couples TRBV24-1 to TRBJ2-1; weak D call: TRBD2 (6 bases). This CDR3 has 16 residues. Germline CDR1 KGHDR, CDR2 SFDVKD. The CDR3 protein is CAASDISGGSYNEQFF. The CDR3 nucleotides are TGTGCCGCCAGTGACATTAGCGGAGGCTCCTACAATGAGCAGTTCTTC.

This rearrangement joins TRBV19 to TRBJ2-6; D might be TRBD2 (5 bases). The V end lost 1 base, the J end lost 3 bases, and 16 bases lay between the germline ends. Germline CDR1 and CDR2: LNHDA and SQIVND (reference sequence). This CDR3 comprises 18 residues. DNA of the CDR3: TGTGCCAGTAGTATAGGTTCGGGGTCGACCATTGGGGCCAACGTCCTGACTTTC. This sequence encodes CASSIGSGSTIGANVLTF.

This chain connects TRBV7-9 to TRBJ2-3; a possible D gene is TRBD2 (6 bases). The CDR3 contains 15 residues. Germline V gives CDR1 SEHNR, CDR2 FQNEAQ (reference sequence). The V and J ends lost 5 bases and 5 bases respectively, with 17 bases between them. CDR3 sequence reads: CASSQGEAELDTQYF. The CDR3 DNA is TGTGCCAGCAGCCAAGGGGAGGCCGAGTTAGATACGCAGTATTTT.

The genes are TRBV6-6 and TRBJ1-6, with D maybe TRBD1 (5 bases). V was clipped by 4 bases and J by 10 bases, with 20 bases between them. The CDR3 loop spans 16 amino acids. Germline lookup yields CDR1 MNHNY and CDR2 SVGAGI (reference sequence). This chain's CDR3 is CASSSSSGGVGSPLHF. CDR3 DNA: TGTGCCAGCAGTTCTTCTTCTGGGGGGGTAGGGTCACCCCTCCACTTT.

The DNA for the CDR3 is TGTGCCAGCAGTGATGGGGGACAGCTTAATGAAAAACTGTTTTTT. It yields the protein CASSDGGQLNEKLFF. The rearrangement links TRBV2 to TRBJ1-4, with 7 bases that match TRBD1. The V gene end was trimmed by 3 bases and the J gene end by 4 bases; junction bases not matched to a gene: 5. CDR3 length equals 15 residues. Germline V gene data show CDR1 as SNHLY and CDR2 as FYNNEI.

V and J are TRBV7-6 and TRBJ2-1; 11 bases map to TRBD2. Germline CDR1 is SGHVS and CDR2 is FNYEAQ. This CDR3 comprises 20 residues. The trim removed 1 base at V and 5 bases at J, leaving 16 bases unmatched. The chain's CDR3 is CASSLVPQKGLAVDDNEQFF. The CDR3 DNA follows: TGTGCCAGCAGCTTAGTTCCCCAGAAGGGACTAGCGGTTGATGACAATGAGCAGTTCTTC. Drawing the rest from reference TRBV7-6 and TRBJ2-1, the complete variable domain is GAGVSQSPRYKVTKRGQDVALRCDPISGHVSLYWYRQALGQGPEFLTYFNYEAQQDKSGLPNDRFSAERPEGSISTLTIQRTEQRDSAMYRCASSLVPQKGLAVDDNEQFFGPGTRLTVL.

The chain has TRBV9 and TRBJ1-3, with 7 bases that match TRBD1. Trimming removed 4 bases from V and 0 bases from J; junction bases left unmatched: 7. The V gene's germline CDR1 is SGDLS and CDR2 YYNGEE. The CDR3 loop spans 16 amino acids. In DNA, the CDR3 is TGTGCCAGCAGCCCTCAAGGGACAGACTCTGGAAACACCATATATTTT. It codes for CASSPQGTDSGNTIYF.

The chain links TRBV29-1 to TRBJ2-7; 8 bases align to TRBD1. The V gene end was trimmed by 1 base and the J gene end by 8 bases; junction bases not matched to a gene: 10. This CDR3 is 14 amino acids long. Germline assignment: CDR1 SQVTM and CDR2 ANQGSEA. The DNA for the CDR3 is TGCAGCGTTGAAGGTAAAGTCGGACAGGGTAAGCAGTACTTC. Translating it yields CSVEGKVGQGKQYF.

The V call is TRBV3-1 (or the pseudogene TRBV3-2), the J call TRBJ2-1; 9 bases are shared with TRBD2. Germline assignment: CDR1 LGHDT and CDR2 YNNKEL (reference sequence). V lost 1 base, J lost 1 base, and 14 bases stayed unmatched. This CDR3 spans 20 amino acids. For the CDR3, the DNA is TGTGCCAGCAGCCAAGGACAGGTCGATTGGCTAGCGGGATCCTACAATGAGCAGTTCTTC. This codes for CASSQGQVDWLAGSYNEQFF.

The chain is built from TRBV28 and TRBJ2-2; 9 bases fit TRBD2. V shed 7 bases and J 6 bases; nucleotides not matched to a gene: 9. The CDR3 totals 15 residues. The germline CDR1 and CDR2 sequences are MDHEN and SYDVKM. The CDR3 DNA is TGTGCCAGCATCAGAGCGGGAGGAATTTCCGGGGAGCTGTTTTTT. Translation gives CASIRAGGISGELFF. Looking up the rest from reference TRBV28 and TRBJ2-2 gives the full variable domain: DVKVTQSSRYLVKRTGEKVFLECVQDMDHENMFWYRQDPGLGLRLIYFSYDVKMKEKGDIPEGYSVSREKKERFSLILESASTNQTSMYLCASIRAGGISGELFFGEGSRLTVL.

This chain joins TRBV18 and TRBJ2-3; 9 bases match TRBD2. The CDR3 covers 17 residues. Germline V CDR1 and CDR2: KGHSH, LQKENI. The J segment lost 0 bases and the V segment lost 1 base, leaving 5 bases of the junction unmatched. CDR3 bases: TGTGCCAGCTCACCACGGAGCGGGGGGAGTAGCACAGATACGCAGTATTTT. Translating gives CASSPRSGGSSTDTQYF.

The chain has TRBV19 and TRBJ2-6; TRBD1 might be the D (5 bases). Per germline, CDR1 LNHDA and CDR2 SQIVND (reference sequence). There are 16 residues in the CDR3. The V and J ends lost 10 bases and 0 bases respectively, with 16 bases between them. CDR3 bases: TGTGCCACCGAGCAAGGGGCTAGCTCTGGGGCCAACGTCCTGACTTTC. This sequence encodes CATEQGASSGANVLTF.

The chain uses TRBV2 and TRBJ1-2; 7 bases fit TRBD1. Germline V gene lookup returns CDR1 SNHLY and CDR2 FYNNEI. The CDR3 is 13 amino acids. V gave up 7 bases and J gave up 3 bases; unmatched junction bases: 5. CDR3 in amino acids: CASTLGTDYGYTF. Here the CDR3 DNA reads TGTGCCAGCACTTTGGGGACAGACTATGGCTACACCTTC.

The chain employs TRBV7-3 and TRBJ2-1, with 8 bases fitting TRBD1. The germline V gene has CDR1 SGHTA and CDR2 FQGTGA. V trimming: 4 bases; J trimming: 2 bases; junction bases outside the gene matches: 10. The CDR3 covers 17 residues. The DNA for the CDR3 is TGTGCCAGCAGCTCTAAGGGCCACAGGGGGACCTACAATGAGCAGTTCTTC. This translates into CASSSKGHRGTYNEQFF.

V gene TRBV7-8 combines with J gene TRBJ2-1; possibly TRBD2 for D (5 bases). The V end lost 6 bases, the J end lost 0 bases, and 9 bases lay between the germline ends. Germline assignment: CDR1 SGHVS and CDR2 FQNEAQ. This CDR3 region has 14 residues. The CDR3 coding sequence is TGTGCCAGCAGTTTGGACTTCTCCTACAATGAGCAGTTCTTC. Its translation: CASSLDFSYNEQFF.

This clone was seen just once. The V call is TRBV11-2, the J call TRBJ1-3; 7 bases fit TRBD1. CDR3 length equals 16 residues. The ends lost 5 bases at V and 0 bases at J; junction bases unmatched: 7. Germline V gene sequence: CDR1 SGHAT, CDR2 FQNNGV. The CDR3 spells CASSTRTGSSGNTIYF. In DNA form, the CDR3 reads TGTGCCAGCAGCACACGGACAGGAAGCTCTGGAAACACCATATATTTT.

The rearrangement joins TRBV28 to TRBJ2-2, with 15 positions matching TRBD2. Looked up from germline, CDR1 is MDHEN and CDR2 is SYDVKM. With V trimmed by 6 bases and J by 5 bases, 13 bases remained unmatched. This CDR3 region has 19 residues. CDR3 sequence (DNA): TGTGCCAGCAGCCAATTCCCGGGACTAGCGGGAGGACGGACCGGGGAGCTGTTTTTT. Encoded protein: CASSQFPGLAGGRTGELFF.

The rearrangement joins TRBV5-4 to TRBJ1-1; 9 positions match TRBD1. The CDR3 consists of 13 residues. J gave up 4 bases and V 5 bases, and 3 bases lay outside the gene matches. Germline V gene sequence: CDR1 SGHNT, CDR2 YYREEE (reference sequence). For the CDR3, the DNA is TGTGCCAGCAGGCGGACAGGGGCCACTGAAGCTTTCTTT. This encodes CASRRTGATEAFF.

The V and J genes are TRBV5-8 and TRBJ2-4; possibly TRBD1 for D (5 bases). This CDR3 spans 15 amino acids. V lost 2 bases and J 9 bases, leaving 18 bases between the germline ends. Germline V gene sequence: CDR1 SGHTS, CDR2 YDEGEE. CDR3 in DNA: TGTGCCAGCAGCTTTGGGGCAGGGTCCCCGGTCATTCAGTACTTC. Protein sequence: CASSFGAGSPVIQYF.

J is TRBJ2-1 and V is TRBV7-9; 8 bases match TRBD1. V shed 2 bases, J shed 2 bases, and the junction held 8 bases outside the gene matches. CDR1 SEHNR and CDR2 FQNEAQ come from the germline V gene (reference sequence). The CDR3 consists of 17 residues. Here the CDR3 reads CASSLPADRGPYNEQFF. The CDR3 nucleotides read TGTGCCAGCAGCTTACCTGCCGACAGGGGTCCCTACAATGAGCAGTTCTTC.

This chain connects TRBV10-1 to TRBJ2-4; maybe TRBD2 (6 bases). V lost 4 bases and J lost 0, with 7 bases in between. This CDR3 has 14 residues. Germline CDR1 reads WNHNN; CDR2 reads SYGVQD (reference sequence). CDR3 nucleotides: TGCGCCAGCAGTGCGGGACTAGCCAAAAACATTCAGTACTTC. Its protein is CASSAGLAKNIQYF.

Concerning this clone: Other DNA variants within this sample encode the same CDR3. The CDR3 sequence: CASSVVASGSYNEQFF. CDR3 DNA sequence: TGTGCCAGCAGCGTAGTAGCTAGCGGGAGTTACAATGAGCAGTTCTTC. This sequence joins TRBV9 and TRBJ2-1, with 10 bases matching TRBD2. The germline CDR1 and CDR2 sequences are SGDLS and YYNGEE. This CDR3 is built from 16 residues. V lost 0 bases and J lost 4; bases outside the gene matches: 4.

The chain combines TRBV4-3 with TRBJ2-1, with 8 bases matching TRBD1. This CDR3 comprises 14 residues. From germline, CDR1 is LGHNA and CDR2 YSLEER. With V trimmed by 7 bases and J by 5 bases, 7 bases remained unmatched. The CDR3 sequence: CASKGQGKDNEQFF. CDR3 bases: TGCGCCAGCAAAGGACAGGGTAAGGACAATGAGCAGTTCTTC.

V gene TRBV5-1 combines with J gene TRBJ2-3; D not certain. The V end lost 7 bases, the J end lost 2 bases, and 17 bases lay between the germline ends. The CDR3 runs to 15 residues. Germline-derived CDR1 and CDR2 are SGHRS and YFSETQ. The CDR3 spells CASRIGGSYTDTQYF. The CDR3 bases are TGCGCCAGCCGAATAGGCGGCAGTTACACAGATACGCAGTATTTT.